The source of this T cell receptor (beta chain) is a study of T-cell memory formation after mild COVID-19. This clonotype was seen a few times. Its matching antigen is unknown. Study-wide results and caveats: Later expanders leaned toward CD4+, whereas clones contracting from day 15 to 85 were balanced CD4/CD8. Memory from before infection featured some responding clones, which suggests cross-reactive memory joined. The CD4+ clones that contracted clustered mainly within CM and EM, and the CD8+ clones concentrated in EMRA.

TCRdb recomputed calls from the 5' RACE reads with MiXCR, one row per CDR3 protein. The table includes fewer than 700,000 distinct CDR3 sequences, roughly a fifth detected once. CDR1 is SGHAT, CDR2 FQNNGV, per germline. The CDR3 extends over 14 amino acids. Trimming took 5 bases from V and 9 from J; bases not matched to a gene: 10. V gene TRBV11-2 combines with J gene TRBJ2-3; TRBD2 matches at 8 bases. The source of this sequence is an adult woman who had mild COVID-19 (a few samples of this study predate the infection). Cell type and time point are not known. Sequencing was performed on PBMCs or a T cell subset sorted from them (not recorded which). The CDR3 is CASSRFAGGGTQYF. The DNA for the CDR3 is TGTGCCAGCAGCCGTTTTGCGGGAGGTGGGACGCAGTATTTT.